Presented here are 5 T cell receptor beta chains from one specimen sequenced in a study of blood T cell repertoires in COVID-19. The assay was immunoSEQ multiplex PCR, and TCRdb's table has in-frame clones only and misses some. The sample contains about 440,000 clones, 80% to 90% of which appear only once. The sample comprised peripheral blood. Receptors were obtained from a woman aged 30 to 39 with acute or convalescent COVID-19.

This clone was recorded only once. V usage is TRBV5-1 and J usage is TRBJ2-5, with a tentative D call TRBD1 (5 bases). V was pared by 1 base and J by 5 bases, with 9 bases between. CDR1 SGHRS and CDR2 YFSETQ come from the germline V gene. The CDR3 length is 13 residues. The CDR3 is CASSLRTLETQYF. CDR3 DNA: TGCGCCAGCAGCTTGAGGACATTGGAGACCCAGTACTTC. Variable domain in full (rest from reference TRBV5-1 and TRBJ2-5): KAGVTQTPRYLIKTRGQQVTLSCSPISGHRSVSWYQQTPGQGLQFLFEYFSETQRNKGNFPGRFSGRQFSNSRSEMNVSTLELGDSALYLCASSLRTLETQYFGPGTRLLVL.

V gene TRBV5-1 combines with J gene TRBJ2-3, with TRBD1 matching 9 bases. The CDR3 extends over 16 amino acids. The V gene's germline CDR1 is SGHRS and CDR2 YFSETQ. The ends lost 3 bases at V and 4 bases at J; junction bases unmatched: 9. The CDR3 region has the DNA TGCGCCAGCAGCTCCCGGGACAGGGTATTGGCAGATACGCAGTATTTT. It codes for CASSSRDRVLADTQYF.

The chain links TRBV9 to TRBJ1-1; TRBD1 aligns across 10 bases. The V gene end was trimmed by 4 bases and the J gene end by 5 bases; junction bases not matched to a gene: 2. The germline V gene encodes CDR1 SGDLS and CDR2 YYNGEE. The CDR3 contains 13 residues. As DNA, the CDR3 is TGTGCCAGCAGCCGGGACAGGGGAACTGAAGCTTTCTTT. Protein sequence: CASSRDRGTEAFF.

The J gene is TRBJ2-3, the V gene TRBV10-1; D remains unclear. The CDR3 is 15 residues long. CDR1 and CDR2 (germline): WNHNN, SYGVQD (reference sequence). Trimming shortened V by 0 bases and J by 0 bases, and 7 bases separated the two germline ends. The CDR3 region is CASSESQASTDTQYF. The CDR3 DNA reads TGCGCCAGCAGTGAGTCCCAGGCTAGCACAGATACGCAGTATTTT.

The gene calls are TRBV6-8 and TRBJ1-3; tentatively, D is TRBD1 (5 bases). The CDR3 covers 17 residues. Per germline, CDR1 MNHGY and CDR2 SAAAGT. The germline V and J ends were trimmed by 2 bases and 1 base, with 15 bases remaining between them. CDR3 bases: TGTGCCAGCAGTTACCAACAGGCCTGCCGTTCTGGAAACACCATATATTTT. Amino acids: CASSYQQACRSGNTIYF.